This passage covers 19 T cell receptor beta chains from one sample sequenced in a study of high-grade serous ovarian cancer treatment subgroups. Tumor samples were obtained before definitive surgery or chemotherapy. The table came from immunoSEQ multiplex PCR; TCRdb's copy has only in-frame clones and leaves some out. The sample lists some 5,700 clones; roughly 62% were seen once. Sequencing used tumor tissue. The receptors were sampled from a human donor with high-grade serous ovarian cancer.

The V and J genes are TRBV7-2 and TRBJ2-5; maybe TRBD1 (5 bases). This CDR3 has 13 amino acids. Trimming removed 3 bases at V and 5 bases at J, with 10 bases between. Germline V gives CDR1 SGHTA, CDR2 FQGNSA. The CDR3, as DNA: TGTGCCAGCAGCTTCTCCTCAGGGGAGACCCAGTACTTC. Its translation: CASSFSSGETQYF.

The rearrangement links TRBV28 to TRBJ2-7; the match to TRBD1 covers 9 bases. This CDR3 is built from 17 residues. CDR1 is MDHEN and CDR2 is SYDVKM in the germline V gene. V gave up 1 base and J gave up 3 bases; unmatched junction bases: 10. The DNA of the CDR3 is TGTGCCAGCAGTTTATCGGGTCTTGGGACAGGGTACTACGAGCAGTACTTC. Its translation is CASSLSGLGTGYYEQYF.

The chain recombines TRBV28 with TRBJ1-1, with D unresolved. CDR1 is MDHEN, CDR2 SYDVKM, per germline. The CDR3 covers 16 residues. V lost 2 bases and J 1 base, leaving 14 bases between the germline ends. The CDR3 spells CASSLRPGSSNTEAFF. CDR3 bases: TGTGCCAGCAGTTTAAGACCGGGGAGTTCGAACACTGAAGCTTTCTTT.

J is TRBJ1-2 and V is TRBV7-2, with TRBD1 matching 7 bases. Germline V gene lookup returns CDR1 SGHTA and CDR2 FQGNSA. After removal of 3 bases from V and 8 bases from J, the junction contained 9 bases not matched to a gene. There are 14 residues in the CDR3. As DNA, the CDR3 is TGTGCCAGCAGCTTTGGCGACAGGGCTCGCGGCTACACCTTC. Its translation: CASSFGDRARGYTF.

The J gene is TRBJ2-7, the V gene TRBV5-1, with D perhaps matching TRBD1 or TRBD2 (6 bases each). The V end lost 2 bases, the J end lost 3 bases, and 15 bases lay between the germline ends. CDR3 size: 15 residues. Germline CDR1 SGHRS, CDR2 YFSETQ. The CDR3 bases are TGCGCCAGCAGCTTTCAAGGAGGGGGGCACTACGAGCAGTACTTC. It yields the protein CASSFQGGGHYEQYF.

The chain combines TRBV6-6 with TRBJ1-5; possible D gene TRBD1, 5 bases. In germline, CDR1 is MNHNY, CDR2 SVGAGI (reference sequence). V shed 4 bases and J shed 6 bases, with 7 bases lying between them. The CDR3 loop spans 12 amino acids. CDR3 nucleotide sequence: TGTGCCAGCAGTTCAGGGCCTCAGCCCCAGCATTTT. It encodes CASSSGPQPQHF.

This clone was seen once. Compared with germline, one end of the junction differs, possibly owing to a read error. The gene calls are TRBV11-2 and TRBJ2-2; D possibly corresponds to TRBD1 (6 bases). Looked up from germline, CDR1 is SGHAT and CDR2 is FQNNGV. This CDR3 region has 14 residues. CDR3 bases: TGTGCCAGCATCTTAAACAGGGATACCGGGGAGCTGTTTTTT. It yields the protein CASILNRDTGELFF.

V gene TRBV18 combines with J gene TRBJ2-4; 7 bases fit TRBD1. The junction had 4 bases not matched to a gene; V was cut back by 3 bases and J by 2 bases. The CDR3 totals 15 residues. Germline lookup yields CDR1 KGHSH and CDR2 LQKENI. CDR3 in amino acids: CASSPQGVTKNIQYF. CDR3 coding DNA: TGTGCCAGCTCACCTCAGGGGGTTACCAAAAACATTCAGTACTTC.

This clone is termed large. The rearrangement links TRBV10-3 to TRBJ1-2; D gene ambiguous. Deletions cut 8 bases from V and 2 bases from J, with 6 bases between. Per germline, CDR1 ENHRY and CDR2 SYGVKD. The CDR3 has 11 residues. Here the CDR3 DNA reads TGTGCCATCGGAGCCAACTATGGCTACACCTTC. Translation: CAIGANYGYTF.

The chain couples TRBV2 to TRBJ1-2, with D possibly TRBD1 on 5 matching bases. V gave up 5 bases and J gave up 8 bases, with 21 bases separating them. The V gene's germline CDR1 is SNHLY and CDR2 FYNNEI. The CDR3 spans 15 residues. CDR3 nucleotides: TGTGCCAGCAGTCCCTTGGGACCCCAGGGAGAGGGCTACACCTTC. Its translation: CASSPLGPQGEGYTF.

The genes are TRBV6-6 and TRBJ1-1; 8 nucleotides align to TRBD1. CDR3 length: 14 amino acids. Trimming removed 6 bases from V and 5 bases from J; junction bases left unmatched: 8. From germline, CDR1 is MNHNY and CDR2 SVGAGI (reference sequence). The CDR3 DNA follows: TGTGCCAGCAGACCCGGACAGGGAAGAACTGAAGCTTTCTTT. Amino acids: CASRPGQGRTEAFF.

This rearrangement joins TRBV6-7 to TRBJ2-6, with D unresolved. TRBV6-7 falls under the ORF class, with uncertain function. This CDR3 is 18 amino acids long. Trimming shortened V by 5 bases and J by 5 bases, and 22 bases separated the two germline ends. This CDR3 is CASSLEPRIQSRANVLTF. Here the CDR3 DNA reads TGTGCCAGCAGTCTAGAACCGCGTATACAAAGTCGGGCCAACGTCCTGACTTTC.

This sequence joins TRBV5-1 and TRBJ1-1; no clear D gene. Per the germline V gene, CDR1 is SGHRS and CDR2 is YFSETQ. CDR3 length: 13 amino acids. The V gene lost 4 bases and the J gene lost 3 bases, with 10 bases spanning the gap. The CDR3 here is CASSLGTDTEAFF. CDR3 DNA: TGCGCCAGCAGCCTCGGAACGGACACTGAAGCTTTCTTT.

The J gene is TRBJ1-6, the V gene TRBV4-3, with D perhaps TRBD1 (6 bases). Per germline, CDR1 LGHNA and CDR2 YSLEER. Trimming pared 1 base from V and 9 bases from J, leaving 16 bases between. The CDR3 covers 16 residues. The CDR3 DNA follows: TGCGCCAGCAGCCAAGTTCAGGGCAGGGGTGGTTCACCCCTCCACTTT. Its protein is CASSQVQGRGGSPLHF.

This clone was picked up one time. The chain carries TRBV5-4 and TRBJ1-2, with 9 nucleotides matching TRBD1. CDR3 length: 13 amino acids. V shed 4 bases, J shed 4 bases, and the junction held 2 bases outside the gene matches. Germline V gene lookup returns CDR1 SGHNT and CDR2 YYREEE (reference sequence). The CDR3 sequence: CASSQDRGYGYTF. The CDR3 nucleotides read TGTGCCAGCAGCCAGGACAGGGGCTATGGCTACACCTTC.

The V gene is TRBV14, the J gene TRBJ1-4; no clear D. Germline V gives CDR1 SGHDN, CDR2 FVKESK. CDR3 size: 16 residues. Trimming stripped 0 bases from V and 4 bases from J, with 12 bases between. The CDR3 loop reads CASSQDLGRINEKLFF. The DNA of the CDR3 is TGTGCCAGCAGCCAAGATCTGGGCAGGATTAATGAAAAACTGTTTTTT.

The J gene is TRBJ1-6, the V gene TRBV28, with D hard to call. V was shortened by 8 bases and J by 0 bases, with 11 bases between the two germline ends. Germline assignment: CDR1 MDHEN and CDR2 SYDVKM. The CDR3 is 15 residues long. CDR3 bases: TGTGCCAGCCTTCTTAGAGGCTCCTATAATTCACCCCTCCACTTT. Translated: CASLLRGSYNSPLHF. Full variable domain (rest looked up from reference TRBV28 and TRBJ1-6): DVKVTQSSRYLVKRTGEKVFLECVQDMDHENMFWYRQDPGLGLRLIYFSYDVKMKEKGDIPEGYSVSREKKERFSLILESASTNQTSMYLCASLLRGSYNSPLHFGNGTRLTVT.

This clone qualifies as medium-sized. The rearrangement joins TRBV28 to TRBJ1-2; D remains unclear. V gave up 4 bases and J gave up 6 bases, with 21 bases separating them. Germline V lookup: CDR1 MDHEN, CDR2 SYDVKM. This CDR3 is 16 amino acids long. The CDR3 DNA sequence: TGTGCCAGCAGTTACCCTGACGGTAGCTGGATAGATGGCTACACCTTC. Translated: CASSYPDGSWIDGYTF.

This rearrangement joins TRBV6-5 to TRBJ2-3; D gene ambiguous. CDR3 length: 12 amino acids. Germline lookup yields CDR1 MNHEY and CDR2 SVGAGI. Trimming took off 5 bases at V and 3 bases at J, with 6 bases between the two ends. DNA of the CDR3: TGTGCCAGCAGTCCCGGGACAGATACGCAGTATTTT. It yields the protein CASSPGTDTQYF.